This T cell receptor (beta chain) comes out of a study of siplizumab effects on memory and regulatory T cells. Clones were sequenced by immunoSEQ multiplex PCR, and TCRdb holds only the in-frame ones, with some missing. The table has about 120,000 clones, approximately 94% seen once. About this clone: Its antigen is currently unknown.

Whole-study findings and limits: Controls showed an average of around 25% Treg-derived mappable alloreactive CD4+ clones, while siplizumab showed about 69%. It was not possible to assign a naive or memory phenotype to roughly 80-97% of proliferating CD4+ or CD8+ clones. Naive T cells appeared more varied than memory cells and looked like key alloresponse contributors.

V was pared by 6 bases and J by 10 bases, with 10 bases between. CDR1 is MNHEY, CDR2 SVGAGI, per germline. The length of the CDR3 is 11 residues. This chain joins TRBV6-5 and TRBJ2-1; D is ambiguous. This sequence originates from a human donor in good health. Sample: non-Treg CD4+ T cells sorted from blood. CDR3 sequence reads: CASSQPGEQFF. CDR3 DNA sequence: TGTGCCAGCAGCCAGCCTGGGGAGCAGTTCTTC.